This entry lists 10 T cell receptor beta chains sequenced from one sample in a study of blood T cell repertoires in COVID-19. The method was immunoSEQ multiplex PCR; TCRdb's version includes in-frame clones alone and lacks a portion of them. The table has about 240,000 clones, 75% to 85% seen once. The sequenced sample was peripheral blood. Receptors originate from a woman aged 60 to 75 with active or convalescent COVID-19.

This clone was recorded at least ten times. A read error may produce the germline difference seen at one junction end. The rearrangement uses TRBV2 and TRBJ2-7; 10 nucleotides align to TRBD1. From germline, CDR1 is SNHLY and CDR2 FYNNEI. The CDR3 consists of 14 residues. The CDR3 spells CASSLTGGSHEQYF. Written as DNA, the CDR3 is TGTGCCAGCAGCCTGACAGGGGGCTCCCACGAGCAGTACTTC.

The chain employs TRBV5-1 and TRBJ2-1; D possibly corresponds to TRBD1 (6 bases). This CDR3 region has 13 residues. V dropped 4 bases and J dropped 4 bases, with 9 bases sitting between them. The germline CDR1 and CDR2 sequences are SGHRS and YFSETQ. CDR3 nucleotides: TGCGCCAGCAGCGCAGGGGCGTACAATGAGCAGTTCTTC. Translated, it gives CASSAGAYNEQFF.

The sample holds one count of this clone. This chain connects TRBV7-9 to TRBJ2-7, with D possibly TRBD1 on 5 matching bases. This CDR3 region has 14 residues. Trimming shortened V by 5 bases and J by 5 bases, and 16 bases separated the two germline ends. Germline CDR1 reads SEHNR; CDR2 reads FQNEAQ (reference sequence). The CDR3 bases are TGTGCCAGCAGCCCCGCTAGGGGCTTCGACGAGCAGTACTTC. Protein sequence: CASSPARGFDEQYF.

About this clone: This same CDR3 is encoded by further DNA sequences in the sample. The CDR3 DNA sequence: TGTGCCAGCACCTTGAGTAACTATGGCTACACCTTC. It is translated as CASTLSNYGYTF. V and J are TRBV28 and TRBJ1-2; D is unclear. The ends were cut back, 7 bases at V and 1 base at J, with 7 bases in the middle. Looked up from germline, CDR1 is MDHEN and CDR2 is SYDVKM. The CDR3 has 12 residues.

This chain links TRBV5-4 with TRBJ2-1; 7 bases map to TRBD2. Germline V gives CDR1 SGHNT, CDR2 YYREEE (reference sequence). This CDR3 has 15 residues. V lost 6 bases to trimming and J lost 4 bases; unmatched junction nucleotides: 10. The CDR3, as DNA: TGTGCCAGCACCCTTCCCGGACTAGAGTACAATGAGCAGTTCTTC. Translated: CASTLPGLEYNEQFF.

The rearrangement links TRBV5-4 to TRBJ1-2, with D possibly being TRBD1 (5 bases). Germline CDR1 and CDR2: SGHNT and YYREEE (reference sequence). The V end lost 2 bases, the J end lost 4 bases, and 15 bases lay between the germline ends. The CDR3 spans 15 residues. Here the CDR3 DNA reads TGTGCCAGCAGCTTAAAGGAAGGGGCTCCCTATGGCTACACCTTC. Protein product: CASSLKEGAPYGYTF.

The chain employs TRBV3-1 (or the pseudogene TRBV3-2) and TRBJ2-5; TRBD1 might be the D (5 bases). V dropped 4 bases and J dropped 4 bases, with 22 bases sitting between them. The CDR3 length is 17 residues. CDR1 and CDR2 (germline): LGHDT, YNNKEL (reference sequence). CDR3 region: CASSPLTGMSRGETQYF. CDR3 coding DNA: TGTGCCAGCAGCCCCCTCACCGGAATGTCTAGGGGAGAGACCCAGTACTTC.

This clone was counted a few times. The rearrangement links TRBV6-1 to TRBJ2-5; 8 bases are a match to TRBD2. After removal of 3 bases from V and 5 bases from J, the junction contained 8 bases not matched to a gene. This CDR3 spans 15 amino acids. Germline-derived CDR1 and CDR2 are MNHNS and SASEGT. The CDR3 reads CASSEGLEWQETQYF. DNA for the CDR3: TGTGCCAGCAGTGAGGGACTAGAATGGCAGGAGACCCAGTACTTC.

This clone turned up a few times. This chain joins TRBV25-1 and TRBJ1-2; D remains ambiguous. The CDR3 covers 13 residues. Trimming cost V 1 base and J 11 bases, with 14 bases left between them. Germline-derived CDR1 and CDR2 are MGHDK and SYGVNS. This CDR3 is CASSESGSLTYTF. The CDR3 DNA reads TGTGCCAGCAGTGAATCCGGGTCCCTAACTTACACCTTC.

The rearrangement uses TRBV2 and TRBJ1-2, with 10 nucleotides matching TRBD1. Germline CDR1 reads SNHLY; CDR2 reads FYNNEI. V lost 6 bases to trimming and J lost 6 bases; unmatched junction nucleotides: 4. This CDR3 region has 13 residues. DNA of the CDR3: TGTGCCAGCAGCCGGACAGGGGGGGATGGCTACACCTTC. This encodes CASSRTGGDGYTF.